A single sample is the source of the 22 T cell receptor beta chains below, sequenced in a study of blood T cell repertoires in COVID-19. Repertoires were generated with immunoSEQ multiplex PCR, while TCRdb's copy carries only in-frame clones and drops some. The sample has about 150,000 clones; approximately 84% are singletons. The sequencing sample was made of peripheral blood. Receptors originate from a human donor with acute or convalescent COVID-19. The donor label of this sample is uncertain.

This clone has only one observation. The V and J genes are TRBV7-9 and TRBJ1-6, with 9 bases aligning to TRBD1. The CDR3 sequence is 15 residues long. The germline gives CDR1 SEHNR, CDR2 FQNEAQ (reference sequence). V shed 1 base, J shed 9 bases, and the junction held 4 bases outside the gene matches. The CDR3 region is CASSLGQGVISPLHF. CDR3 DNA sequence: TGTGCCAGCAGCTTAGGACAGGGGGTTATTTCACCCCTCCACTTT.

This chain uses TRBV19 with TRBJ1-1; D perhaps matches TRBD1 (5 bases). The CDR3 covers 15 residues. The V end was cut by 6 bases, the J end by 1 base, with 15 bases between. Germline CDR1 and CDR2: LNHDA and SQIVND (reference sequence). The CDR3 sequence is CASSSRGLGNTEAFF. The CDR3, as DNA: TGTGCCAGTAGCAGTAGGGGACTTGGGAACACTGAAGCTTTCTTT. Complete variable domain (other parts from reference TRBV19 and TRBJ1-1): DGGITQSPKYLFRKEGQNVTLSCEQNLNHDAMYWYRQDPGQGLRLIYYSQIVNDFQKGDIAEGYSVSREKKESFPLTVTSAQKNPTAFYLCASSSRGLGNTEAFFGQGTRLTVV.

The chain has TRBV11-1 and TRBJ2-3; 14 positions agree with TRBD2. The CDR3 spans 15 residues. Germline V lookup: CDR1 SGHAT, CDR2 FQDESV (reference sequence). The V segment lost 4 bases and the J segment 3 bases; nucleotides outside the gene matches: 0. The CDR3 is CASSWTSGRTDTQYF. The CDR3, as DNA: TGTGCCAGCAGCTGGACTAGCGGGAGGACAGATACGCAGTATTTT.

This clone was observed once. The rearrangement joins TRBV7-2 to TRBJ1-1; D may be TRBD1 (6 bases). Germline V gene data show CDR1 as SGHTA and CDR2 as FQGNSA. V gave up 5 bases and J gave up 5 bases, with 12 bases separating them. CDR3 length equals 13 residues. CDR3 bases: TGTGCCAGCAGCCTACACGGACAGACTGAAGCTTTCTTT. Translating gives CASSLHGQTEAFF.

The chain carries TRBV5-1 and TRBJ1-1; 7 nucleotides align to TRBD1. There are 14 residues in the CDR3. Germline CDR1 SGHRS, CDR2 YFSETQ. Trimming cost V 4 bases and J 1 base; bases outside gene matches: 4. In DNA form, the CDR3 reads TGCGCCAGCAGCGAAGGACAGGCGAACACTGAAGCTTTCTTT. This encodes CASSEGQANTEAFF.

This clone was picked up one time. The chain carries TRBV6-6 and TRBJ2-7; D is possibly TRBD2 (6 bases). V was clipped by 2 bases and J by 7 bases, with 21 bases between them. CDR3 length: 16 amino acids. Looked up from germline, CDR1 is MNHNY and CDR2 is SVGAGI (reference sequence). The CDR3 sequence is CASSYGSSGGTGEQYV. The DNA for the CDR3 is TGTGCCAGCAGTTACGGAAGTAGCGGTGGGACGGGAGAGCAGTACGTC.

The chain combines TRBV5-6 with TRBJ2-6; 7 nucleotides agree with TRBD1. Unmatched junction bases numbered 6, after V lost 0 bases and J lost 0 bases. The CDR3 consists of 18 residues. The V gene's germline CDR1 is SGHDT and CDR2 YYEEEE. CDR3 protein: CASSLGTGPYSGANVLTF. In nucleotides, the CDR3 is TGTGCCAGCAGCTTGGGGACAGGACCCTACTCTGGGGCCAACGTCCTGACTTTC.

The chain combines TRBV19 with TRBJ2-3; 7 bases agree with TRBD1. The V gene's germline CDR1 is LNHDA and CDR2 SQIVND (reference sequence). The CDR3 loop spans 15 amino acids. After removal of 4 bases from V and 1 base from J, the junction contained 5 bases not matched to a gene. As DNA, the CDR3 is TGTGCCAGTAGTAACGGACAGGCCCGCACAGATACGCAGTATTTT. Its translation is CASSNGQARTDTQYF.

V gene TRBV7-3 combines with J gene TRBJ2-7; 7 bases agree with TRBD2. CDR3 length: 15 amino acids. J lost 0 bases, V lost 5 bases, and 7 bases had no gene match. Germline V gene sequence: CDR1 SGHTA, CDR2 FQGTGA. This CDR3 reads CASSPMGGSSYEQYF. CDR3 coding DNA: TGTGCCAGCAGCCCCATGGGGGGGAGCTCCTACGAGCAGTACTTC.

The chain's CDR3 is CASSLSTSLGDEQYV. The CDR3 coding sequence is TGCGCCAGCAGCTTGTCCACCTCGTTGGGCGACGAGCAGTACGTC. The genes are TRBV5-1 and TRBJ2-7; D uncertain. Trimming took 1 base from V and 5 from J, leaving 16 bases between them. This CDR3 region has 15 residues. Germline V CDR1 and CDR2: SGHRS, YFSETQ.

This chain joins TRBV19 and TRBJ1-3; D gene uncertain. This CDR3 is built from 17 residues. The V end was cut by 3 bases, the J end by 0 bases, with 15 bases between. The germline gives CDR1 LNHDA, CDR2 SQIVND (reference sequence). The CDR3: CASSMMPGRFSGNTIYF. CDR3 DNA sequence: TGTGCCAGTAGTATGATGCCCGGGAGATTCTCTGGAAACACCATATATTTT.

This chain links TRBV10-3 with TRBJ1-4, with 7 bases lining up with TRBD1. Germline-derived CDR1 and CDR2 are ENHRY and SYGVKD. After removal of 2 bases from V and 5 bases from J, the junction contained 2 bases not matched to a gene. This CDR3 is built from 14 residues. The CDR3 reads CAISEPGQNEKLFF. The DNA for the CDR3 is TGTGCCATCAGTGAGCCGGGACAGAATGAAAAACTGTTTTTT.

This clone was recorded only once. This rearrangement joins TRBV5-8 to TRBJ2-5; 11 positions agree with TRBD1. The CDR3 has 14 amino acids. Trimming removed 4 bases from V and 5 bases from J; junction bases left unmatched: 4. Germline CDR1 reads SGHTS; CDR2 reads YDEGEE. CDR3 DNA: TGTGCCAGCAGCCAGGGACAGGGGGAGGAGACCCAGTACTTC. Its translation is CASSQGQGEETQYF. The whole variable domain, remainder taken from reference TRBV5-8 and TRBJ2-5, is EAGVTQSPTHLIKTRGQQATLRCSPISGHTSVYWYQQALGLGLQFLLWYDEGEERNRGNFPPRFSGRQFPNYSSELNVNALELEDSALYLCASSQGQGEETQYFGPGTRLLVL.

This rearrangement joins TRBV4-3 to TRBJ2-4; 8 bases are a match to TRBD1. The germline gives CDR1 LGHNA, CDR2 YSLEER. CDR3 size: 15 residues. Trimming cost V 3 bases and J 8 bases; bases outside gene matches: 9. The DNA of the CDR3 is TGCGCCAGCAGCCAGATAATCGACAGGGGTGACATTCAGTACTTC. It is translated as CASSQIIDRGDIQYF.

V and J are TRBV4-2 and TRBJ1-6; D possibly corresponds to TRBD1 (5 bases). Germline-derived CDR1 and CDR2 are LGHNA and YNFKEQ. V lost 5 bases and J lost 14, with 13 bases in between. This CDR3 has 12 residues. The CDR3 DNA reads TGTGCCAGCAGCATCGGAGGGGCTTCCCTCCACTTT. Its protein is CASSIGGASLHF.

This clone was observed a handful of times. The rearrangement links TRBV18 to TRBJ1-2; D remains ambiguous. Germline values: CDR1 KGHSH, CDR2 LQKENI. V shed 5 bases and J shed 8 bases, with 24 bases lying between them. The CDR3 loop spans 16 amino acids. The CDR3 region has the DNA TGTGCCAGCTCATCTCTAGACGTTCTCCTCCGGTCGGGCTACACCTTC. Translation gives CASSSLDVLLRSGYTF.

The rearrangement links TRBV5-6 to TRBJ1-5, with D hard to call. V lost 0 bases and J 2 bases, leaving 6 bases between the germline ends. Germline lookup yields CDR1 SGHDT and CDR2 YYEEEE. This CDR3 contains 14 residues. For the CDR3, the DNA is TGTGCCAGCAGCTTGGTAACGGGCAATCAGCCCCAGCATTTT. It encodes CASSLVTGNQPQHF.

The rearrangement uses TRBV30 and TRBJ2-2; no firm D call. Per the germline V gene, CDR1 is GTSNPN and CDR2 is SVGIG (reference sequence). V was cut by 0 bases and J by 4 bases, with 9 bases left in between. CDR3 length: 14 residues. CDR3 amino acids: CAWSVHPGTGELFF. In DNA form, the CDR3 reads TGTGCCTGGAGTGTACACCCGGGCACCGGGGAGCTGTTTTTT.

V usage is TRBV18 and J usage is TRBJ1-1; 11 positions agree with TRBD1. CDR1 is KGHSH, CDR2 LQKENI, per germline. The length of the CDR3 is 19 residues. V was clipped by 1 base and J by 3 bases; unmatched bases: 13. CDR3 nucleotide sequence: TGTGCCAGCTCACCACGGCGCCCCGGGACAGGGGGGTTAGACACTGAAGCTTTCTTT. This translates into CASSPRRPGTGGLDTEAFF.

The chain couples TRBV2 to TRBJ2-7; unclear D gene. V lost 6 bases and J lost 5, with 11 bases in between. Germline assignment: CDR1 SNHLY and CDR2 FYNNEI. The CDR3 totals 12 residues. CDR3 coding DNA: TGTGCCAGCAGCACTCAGGTCCACGAGCAGTACTTC. This gives the protein CASSTQVHEQYF.

This sequence joins TRBV7-9 and TRBJ2-7; D unresolved. The germline CDR1 and CDR2 sequences are SEHNR and FQNEAQ (reference sequence). V was cut by 5 bases and J by 2 bases, with 19 bases left in between. This CDR3 spans 16 amino acids. CDR3 in DNA: TGTGCCAGCAGCCGCCTCGCCGGTGGCCAGGCCTACGAGCAGTACGTC. Translating it yields CASSRLAGGQAYEQYV.

Ten or more counts support this clone. The chain combines TRBV27 with TRBJ2-5; 7 bases line up with TRBD1. V lost 1 base and J lost 0; bases outside the gene matches: 5. Germline V lookup: CDR1 MNHEY, CDR2 SMNVEV (reference sequence). This CDR3 is 16 amino acids long. The CDR3 region has the DNA TGTGCCAGCAGTTTATTGCCGGGACAGAACCAAGAGACCCAGTACTTC. Translating it yields CASSLLPGQNQETQYF.